A selection of T cell receptor beta chains follows, all from one sample in a study of cytomegalovirus exposure and HLA in healthy donors. Profiled with immunoSEQ multiplex PCR; TCRdb holds only in-frame clones, not every one. The data hold more than 60,000 clones, with 65% to 80% observed a single time. The sample consisted of PBMCs. The receptors derive from a woman aged 25-40 years in good health and CMV-seronegative. The CDR3 runs from the conserved cysteine through the conserved F or W. D genes are given only for firm matches. The size field is filled for only some rows; it gives once, few, many or a size class.

J gene | V gene | clone size | D gene | CDR3 length | CDR3 DNA | CDR3 protein
TRBJ1-2 | TRBV5-4 | - | - | 14 | TGTGCCAGCAGCTTGTCTAGAGGCCCCTATGGCTACACCTTC | CASSLSRGPYGYTF
TRBJ1-1 | TRBV30 | - | - | 13 | TGTGCCTGGAGTGTACAGGACGGAACTGAAGCTTTCTTT | CAWSVQDGTEAFF
TRBJ1-1 | TRBV2 | - | - | 13 | TGCGCCAGCAGCCCGCCGGGAGGTGCTGAAGCTTTCTTT | CASSPPGGAEAFF
TRBJ2-1 | TRBV11-1 | - | TRBD2 | 14 | TGTGCCAGCAGCTTAGGAGCGGGAGGCAATGAGCAGTTCTTC | CASSLGAGGNEQFF
TRBJ2-7 | TRBV7-2 | - | - | 15 | TGTGCCAGCAGCTTGGAAGTAGGACTATCCTACGAGCAGTACTTC | CASSLEVGLSYEQYF
TRBJ1-2 | TRBV21-1 | - | - | 18 | TGTGCCAGCAGCCTAAGGACAGGGAGGATGGTCCCTAACTATGGCTACACCTTC | CASSLRTGRMVPNYGYTF
TRBJ1-5 | TRBV10-1 | - | - | 13 | TGCGCCAGCAGTGAATTCGGCAATCAGCCCCAGCATTTT | CASSEFGNQPQHF
TRBJ2-5 | TRBV5-8 | - | - | 13 | TGTGCCAGCAGCTGGGGGGTGAAGGAGACCCAGTACTTC | CASSWGVKETQYF
TRBJ2-3 | TRBV27 | - | - | 18 | TGTGCCAGCAGTTTAAGTGGTTCGGAGGACTCGGACACAGATACGCAGTATTTT | CASSLSGSEDSDTDTQYF
TRBJ1-6 | TRBV13 | - | TRBD1 | 17 | TGTGCCAGCAGCGTACGACAGGGTAGGACCTATAATTCACCCCTCCACTTT | CASSVRQGRTYNSPLHF
TRBJ1-2 | TRBV29-1 | - | - | 13 | TGCAGCGTTGAAGAAGGGCCCGGGGATGGCTACACCTTC | CSVEEGPGDGYTF
TRBJ2-1 | TRBV9 | - | TRBD2 | 14 | TGTGCCAGCAGCGTAGTAGGACTAGGGAATGAGCAGTTCTTC | CASSVVGLGNEQFF
TRBJ1-6 | TRBV7-2 | once | - | 16 | TGTGCCAGCAGCTTAGAAGCAGGGGTTGGAAATTCACCCCTCCACTTT | CASSLEAGVGNSPLHF
TRBJ1-2 | TRBV6-5 | - | TRBD1 | 13 | TGTGCCAGCAGACGGGGGACAGCTTGGGAAGAGGCCTTC | CASRRGTAWEEAF
TRBJ1-5 | TRBV19 | - | - | 14 | TGTGCCAGTAGTATGAGGTATAGCAATCAGCCCCAGCATTTT | CASSMRYSNQPQHF
TRBJ2-5 | TRBV5-1 | few | - | 13 | TGCGCCAGCAGCTTAAGCGGCCAAGAGACCCAGTACTTC | CASSLSGQETQYF
TRBJ2-3 | TRBV14 | few | - | 15 | TGTGCCAGCAGCCAAGGGGTTACTAGTTCAGATACGCAGTATTTT | CASSQGVTSSDTQYF
TRBJ1-2 | TRBV4-3 | - | - | 13 | TGCGCCAGTTCGCCCGGGGGGCGAGCTGGCTACACCTTC | CASSPGGRAGYTF
TRBJ2-2 | TRBV7-9 | - | - | 16 | TGTTCCAGCAGCCTAACGGAGGGGGCGAGTACCGGGGAGCTGTTTTTT | CSSSLTEGASTGELFF
TRBJ1-2 | TRBV18 | - | TRBD1 | 13 | TGTGCCAGCTCACAAGACAGGGAAAGCGGCTACACCTTC | CASSQDRESGYTF
TRBJ1-3 | TRBV19 | - | - | 16 | TGTGCCAGTAGTATAGGATTTCGGGGCTCTGGAAACACCATATATTTT | CASSIGFRGSGNTIYF
TRBJ1-2 | TRBV27 | - | - | 13 | TGTGCCAGCAGTTGGGTGGGAGGGTATGGCTACACCTTC | CASSWVGGYGYTF